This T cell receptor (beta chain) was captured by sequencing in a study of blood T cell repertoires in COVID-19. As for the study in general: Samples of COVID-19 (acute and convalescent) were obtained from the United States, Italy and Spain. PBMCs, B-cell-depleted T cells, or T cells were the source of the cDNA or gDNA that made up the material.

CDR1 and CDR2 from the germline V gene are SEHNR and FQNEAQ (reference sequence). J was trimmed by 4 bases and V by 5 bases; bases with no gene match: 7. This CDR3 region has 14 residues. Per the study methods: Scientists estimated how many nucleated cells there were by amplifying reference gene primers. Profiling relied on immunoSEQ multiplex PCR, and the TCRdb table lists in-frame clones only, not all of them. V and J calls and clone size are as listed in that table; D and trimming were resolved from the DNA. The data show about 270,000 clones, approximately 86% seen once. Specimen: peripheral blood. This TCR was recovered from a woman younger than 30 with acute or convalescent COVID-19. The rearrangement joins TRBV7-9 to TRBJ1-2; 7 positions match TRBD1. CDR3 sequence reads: CASSPQGVGYGYTF. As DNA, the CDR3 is TGTGCCAGCAGCCCTCAGGGGGTCGGCTATGGCTACACCTTC.